This entry concerns a single TCR beta chain. Its antigen is not identified. Trimming took 6 bases from V and 6 from J, leaving 12 bases between them. This CDR3 has 14 amino acids. Germline CDR1 is LNHNV and CDR2 is YYDKDF (reference sequence). Sequencing used immunoSEQ multiplex PCR; TCRdb keeps in-frame clones, though not all of them. The sample comprises 90,000 to 150,000 clones, 88% of which are singletons, and about 4.4% rests with the top ten. The sample originates from a study of cytomegalovirus exposure and HLA in healthy donors. Donors were drawn from the approximately 130-subject validation cohort, separate from the approximately 680-subject first cohort. Whole-study findings and limits: High sensitivity and specificity were reportedly achieved when the classifier diagnosed cytomegalovirus status. There were about 160 TCR beta chains listed as cytomegalovirus-associated. Most TCR sequences were rare, but some public TCRs occurred in many donors.

V and J are TRBV15 and TRBJ1-6, with D uncertain. The TCR sequence derives from a man aged 18 to 29 in good health and CMV-seropositive. The source material was PBMCs. CDR3 DNA: TGTGCCACCAGGCCCCGCCTCAGTAATTCACCCCTCCACTTT. This sequence encodes CATRPRLSNSPLHF.